This T cell receptor (beta chain) stems from a study of T-cell memory formation after mild COVID-19. Study observations and caveats: Later expanders leaned toward CD4+, whereas clones contracting from day 15 to 85 were balanced CD4/CD8. The CD4+ clones that contracted clustered mainly within CM and EM, and the CD8+ clones concentrated in EMRA. Pre-infection memory showed some responding clones, and this suggested that cross-reactive memory joined.

Constant-segment primers were used for 5'RACE, and the resulting TCR alpha and TCR beta cDNA libraries carried sample barcodes and UMIs. TCRdb processed the 5' RACE reads anew with MiXCR; each CDR3 protein has one entry. The sample includes about 560,000 distinct CDR3 sequences, approximately 15% of them seen just once. V was shortened by 7 bases and J by 2 bases, with 18 bases between the two germline ends. The CDR3 covers 14 residues. Germline V gene lookup returns CDR1 SQVTM and CDR2 ANQGSEA. This clonotype occurred a few times. Its antigen is still unknown. The sample taken for sequencing was PBMCs or a T cell subset sorted from them (not recorded which). This clonotype was sampled from an adult woman who had mild COVID-19 (a few samples of this study predate the infection). Cell type and time point are not known. The chain is built from TRBV29-1 and TRBJ2-7; perhaps TRBD2 as D (5 bases). CDR3 in amino acids: CSAFTGISPYEQYF. The CDR3, as DNA: TGCAGCGCCTTTACCGGGATTTCTCCCTACGAGCAGTACTTC.